What follows describes a single T cell receptor (beta chain). Antigen specificity is unknown. The data were produced by immunoSEQ multiplex PCR, yet TCRdb's version contains in-frame clones alone and is incomplete. The sample includes over 100,000 clones, 58% of them seen just once. This sample is drawn from a study of cytotoxic CD8 clonotypes in ibrutinib-treated CLL. Study context: Mean yields were roughly 250,000 productive templates and over 85,000 productive rearrangements per sample.

Findings and caveats of the study: Private clonotypes, not public ones, expanded at ibrutinib response. Samples were collected at differing times from sustained-remission and progressing patients. At progression, clonality fell back toward baseline after rising at ibrutinib response.

V shed 4 bases and J shed 9 bases, with 14 bases lying between them. Germline V gene sequence: CDR1 SGHRS, CDR2 YFSETQ. The CDR3 runs to 13 residues. This sequence joins TRBV5-1 and TRBJ2-1, with D maybe TRBD2 (5 bases). The clonotype comes from a human donor with chronic lymphocytic leukemia. Here the sequenced sample was PBMCs, taken after 24 months of ibrutinib treatment. The CDR3 sequence is CASSPDGEGEQFF. In DNA form, the CDR3 reads TGCGCCAGCAGCCCCGACGGGGAAGGTGAGCAGTTCTTC.